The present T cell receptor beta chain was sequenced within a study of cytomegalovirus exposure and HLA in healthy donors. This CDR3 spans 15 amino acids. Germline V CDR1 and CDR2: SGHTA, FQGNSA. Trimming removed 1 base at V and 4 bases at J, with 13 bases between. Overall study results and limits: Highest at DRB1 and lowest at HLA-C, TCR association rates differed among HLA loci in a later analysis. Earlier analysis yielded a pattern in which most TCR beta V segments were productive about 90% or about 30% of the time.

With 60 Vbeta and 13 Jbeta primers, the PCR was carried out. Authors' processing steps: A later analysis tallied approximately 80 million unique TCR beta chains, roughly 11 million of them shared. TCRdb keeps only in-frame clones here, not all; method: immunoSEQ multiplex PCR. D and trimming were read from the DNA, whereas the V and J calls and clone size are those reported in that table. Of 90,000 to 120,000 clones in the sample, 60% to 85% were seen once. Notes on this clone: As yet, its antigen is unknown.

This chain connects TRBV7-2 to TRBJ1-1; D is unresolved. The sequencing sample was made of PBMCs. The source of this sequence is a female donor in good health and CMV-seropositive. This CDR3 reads CASSLDPTGSTEAFF. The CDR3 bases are TGTGCCAGCAGCTTAGACCCTACCGGGAGCACTGAAGCTTTCTTT.